Following are 11 T cell receptor beta chains from one sample sequenced in a study of T cells in Graves' hyperthyroidism and ophthalmopathy. Authors of the study amplified TCR beta CDR3 regions from RNA transcripts. A set of HTBI primers served as the primers for a first-round RT-PCR of the TCR CDR3. In TCRdb, the multiplex PCR reads were re-called with MiXCR into one record per CDR3 protein. This repertoire shows roughly 160,000 distinct CDR3 sequences, less than 10% found once; its top ten account for around 20%. The sample taken for sequencing was blood. The receptors originated from a woman between 18 and 29 years old with Graves' hyperthyroidism that later progressed to Graves' ophthalmopathy.

There are a few counts of this clonotype. The chain recombines TRBV20-1 with TRBJ1-2; D possibly corresponds to TRBD1 (5 bases). Germline V gene data show CDR1 as DFQATT and CDR2 as SNEGSKA (reference sequence). CDR3 length: 12 residues. V lost 6 bases to trimming and J lost 0 bases, with 8 bases between them. In DNA form, the CDR3 reads TGCAGTGCCAAGACAGCTAACTATGGCTACACCTTC. It codes for CSAKTANYGYTF.

This clonotype occurred many times. The CDR3 DNA reads as TGTGCCACCAGCAGGACGGGTACCTTCTCTGGAAACACCATATATTTT. This sequence encodes CATSRTGTFSGNTIYF. The chain combines TRBV15 with TRBJ1-3; no reliable D call. This CDR3 spans 16 amino acids. V lost 3 bases to trimming and J lost 0 bases, with 12 bases between them. Germline V gene data show CDR1 as LNHNV and CDR2 as YYDKDF (reference sequence).

This clonotype appeared many times. The chain uses TRBV7-8 and TRBJ2-5; 7 positions match TRBD1. CDR3 size: 14 residues. Trimming took 4 bases from V and 5 from J; bases not matched to a gene: 7. Germline assignment: CDR1 SGHVS and CDR2 FQNEAQ. CDR3: CASSSRQGEETQYF. The DNA for the CDR3 is TGTGCCAGCAGCTCTAGACAGGGTGAGGAGACCCAGTACTTC.

The rearrangement uses TRBV20-1 and TRBJ1-1, with a tentative D call TRBD1 (5 bases). CDR3 length: 12 residues. V lost 1 base and J 7 bases, leaving 10 bases between the germline ends. Germline-derived CDR1 and CDR2 are DFQATT and SNEGSKA (reference sequence). The CDR3, as DNA: TGCAGTGCTAGAGTAAGGGGAAATGAAGCTTTCTTT. It specifies CSARVRGNEAFF.

Of note for this clonotype: One base away lies a much larger clone, so this may be a sequencing read error. This chain uses TRBV3-1 with TRBJ1-6; D is possibly TRBD1 (6 bases). The CDR3 is 16 residues long. Trimming removed 1 base from V and 9 bases from J, with 16 bases in between. The germline V gene encodes CDR1 LGHDT and CDR2 YNNKEL (reference sequence). CDR3 in DNA: TGTGCCAGCAGCCAAGTTAGGACAGCCCTGGGTTCACCCCTCCACTTT. It is translated as CASSQVRTALGSPLHF.

A word on this clonotype: A read error may explain this, as a much larger clone is one base away. This chain links TRBV12-3 or TRBV12-4 with TRBJ1-6, with D maybe TRBD1 (5 bases). V was pared by 4 bases and J by 9 bases, with 10 bases between. The CDR3 has 13 amino acids. The CDR3 sequence is CASSSIRASPLHF. The CDR3 DNA reads TGTGCCAGCAGTTCGATCAGGGCTTCACCCCTCCACTTT.

J is TRBJ2-2 and V is TRBV11-2; 13 nucleotides agree with TRBD2. V lost 5 bases and J lost 5; bases outside the gene matches: 11. Germline V gene lookup returns CDR1 SGHAT and CDR2 FQNNGV. The CDR3 totals 18 residues. The CDR3 nucleotides read TGTGCCAGCAGCGGTGAACTAGCGGGGGGGCCGGGGACCGGGGAGCTGTTTTTT. Encoded protein: CASSGELAGGPGTGELFF.

This clonotype was detected many times. This chain links TRBV5-1 with TRBJ2-2; perhaps TRBD1 as D (5 bases). Germline V CDR1 and CDR2: SGHRS, YFSETQ. The CDR3 has 16 residues. V lost 0 bases and J lost 0, with 9 bases in between. The CDR3 DNA follows: TGCGCCAGCAGCTTGGAGGGGCCCACGAACACCGGGGAGCTGTTTTTT. Its protein is CASSLEGPTNTGELFF.

This clonotype turned up a few times. V gene TRBV5-6 combines with J gene TRBJ2-2, with a weak D call TRBD2 (5 bases). CDR1 is SGHDT, CDR2 YYEEEE, per germline. This CDR3 is 16 amino acids long. V gave up 2 bases and J gave up 5 bases, with 16 bases separating them. CDR3 in DNA: TGTGCCAGCAGCTTAGGGTCGAGGGTTGGGACCGGGGAGCTGTTTTTT. It encodes CASSLGSRVGTGELFF.

This clonotype was observed many times. The chain carries TRBV28 and TRBJ2-5, with D possibly TRBD1 on 6 matching bases. The CDR3 length is 15 residues. The V gene lost 1 base and the J gene lost 4 bases, with 13 bases spanning the gap. The germline V gene has CDR1 MDHEN and CDR2 SYDVKM. CDR3 nucleotides: TGTGCCAGCAGTTTATATGGCAGGGGACGAGAGACCCAGTACTTC. Translation gives CASSLYGRGRETQYF.

This clonotype was seen only a few times. A single base separates this from a much larger clone, so it may be a read error. This sequence joins TRBV2 and TRBJ1-5; D uncertain. Germline assignment: CDR1 SNHLY and CDR2 FYNNEI. This CDR3 spans 13 amino acids. V dropped 6 bases and J dropped 7 bases, with 13 bases sitting between them. The CDR3 region is CASSVAGMQPQHF. The CDR3 DNA sequence: TGTGCCAGCAGCGTGGCAGGTATGCAGCCCCAGCATTTT.